This T cell receptor (beta chain) was retrieved from a study of shared clonotypes between healthy human individuals. Whole-study findings and limits: An anticipated effect of sequencing depth on clonotype sharing among donors was recognized. The authors sampled blood alone, and tissue repertoires likely differ.

Donors had no recently reported acute infections or vaccinations and were HIV-negative. Data came from immunoSEQ multiplex PCR; TCRdb stores just in-frame clones and leaves some out. Among approximately 2.4 million clones listed, approximately 96% were seen once. A single count supports this clone. Its antigen is not known. Germline CDR1 and CDR2: SGHNT and YENEEA. The CDR3 is made up of 13 amino acids. V lost 7 bases and J lost 2, with 11 bases in between. The J gene is TRBJ1-2, the V gene TRBV11-3; D gene uncertain. The sequence was obtained from a man aged 18 to 29 in good health. The sample taken for sequencing was naive CD4+ T cells sorted from blood. Regarding subset: CD45RA+ positively selected. This CDR3 reads CASNWASNYGYTF. The CDR3 DNA reads TGTGCCAGCAATTGGGCCAGCAACTATGGCTACACCTTC.